These 16 T cell receptor beta chains were all obtained from the same sample, sequenced in a study of cytomegalovirus exposure and HLA in healthy donors (dated by TCRdb to the late 2010s). Library preparation used the immunoSEQ multiplex PCR assay. A mixture of 60 forward primers for TCR Vbeta segments and 13 reverse primers for TCR Jbeta segments was used in the multiplex PCR. TCRdb stores this immuneACCESS table with in-frame sequences only. Part of the clones is absent; in the studies checked, under half of the shortfall reflects unresolved V genes, and no reason is known for the rest. Across this sample there are approximately 110,000 clones, with around 84% seen only once. Clones ranked in the top ten supply approximately 1.3% of the sample. Sequencing used PBMCs. The receptors were gathered from a man aged 30-40 years in good health and CMV-seronegative.

V is TRBV30 and J is TRBJ2-5; 12 bases agree with TRBD2. The germline gives CDR1 GTSNPN, CDR2 SVGIG (reference sequence). This CDR3 is 13 amino acids long. Trimming took 5 bases from V and 4 from J; bases not matched to a gene: 2. The CDR3 DNA is TGTGCCTGGGAGACTAGCGGGAGAGAGACCCAGTACTTC. This gives the protein CAWETSGRETQYF.

This chain uses TRBV11-2 with TRBJ1-1; D gene uncertain. The CDR3 has 14 residues. Germline CDR1 and CDR2: SGHAT and FQNNGV. In nucleotides, the CDR3 is TGTGCTTCAGTACAACCGAATTATAACACTGAAGCTTTCTTT. It codes for CASVQPNYNTEAFF.

The rearrangement uses TRBV10-3 and TRBJ2-3, with TRBD1 as a possible D gene (6 bases). Trimming cost V 7 bases and J 1 base, with 9 bases left between them. CDR1 is ENHRY, CDR2 SYGVKD, per germline. The CDR3 has 13 amino acids. CDR3 sequence reads: CAIKAGGTDTQYF. The CDR3 DNA follows: TGTGCCATCAAGGCAGGGGGCACAGATACGCAGTATTTT.

This clone occurred a few times. This chain links TRBV5-4 with TRBJ1-4, with D perhaps matching TRBD1 (6 bases). This CDR3 comprises 15 residues. Trimming shortened V by 0 bases and J by 8 bases, and 14 bases separated the two germline ends. CDR1 is SGHNT and CDR2 is YYREEE in the germline V gene (reference sequence). CDR3 amino acids: CASSLGGGGGEKLFF. As DNA, the CDR3 is TGTGCCAGCAGCTTGGGAGGGGGGGGAGGAGAAAAACTGTTTTTT.

This chain connects TRBV28 to TRBJ2-2; tentatively, D is TRBD1 (6 bases). CDR3 length: 17 residues. Trimming took 7 bases from V and 2 from J, leaving 20 bases between them. The germline CDR1 and CDR2 sequences are MDHEN and SYDVKM. CDR3 bases: TGTGCCAGCACCCCAAGAGCTGGCAGGGGTAACACCGGGGAGCTGTTTTTT. The encoded protein is CASTPRAGRGNTGELFF.

The CDR3 loop reads CAWRGPGQGSAQYF. The CDR3 bases are TGTGCCTGGAGGGGACCGGGACAGGGCTCCGCGCAGTACTTC. The chain combines TRBV30 with TRBJ2-7, with 9 bases lining up with TRBD1. The CDR3 sequence is 14 residues long. The V gene's germline CDR1 is GTSNPN and CDR2 SVGIG (reference sequence). Unmatched junction bases numbered 12, after V lost 3 bases and J lost 9 bases. Looking up the rest from reference TRBV30 and TRBJ2-7 gives the full variable domain: SQTIHQWPATLVQPVGSPLSLECTVEGTSNPNLYWYRQAAGRGLQLLFYSVGIGQISSEVPQNLSASRPQDRQFILSSKKLLLSDSGFYLCAWRGPGQGSAQYFGPGTRLTVT.

The chain couples TRBV20-1 to TRBJ2-1; D is ambiguous. This CDR3 is 11 amino acids long. Trimming removed 6 bases at V and 9 bases at J, with 12 bases between. Germline-derived CDR1 and CDR2 are DFQATT and SNEGSKA (reference sequence). The CDR3 DNA reads as TGCAGTGCCGACCAGGCAGCTGAGCAGTTCTTC. Translation: CSADQAAEQFF.

The chain couples TRBV6-1 to TRBJ2-7; possible D gene TRBD1, 6 bases. Germline CDR1 reads MNHNS; CDR2 reads SASEGT. The CDR3 has 13 amino acids. V was pared by 6 bases and J by 6 bases, with 15 bases between. CDR3 sequence reads: CASRSDRFGEQYF. CDR3 nucleotide sequence: TGTGCCAGCAGATCAGACAGGTTCGGCGAGCAGTACTTC.

The genes are TRBV9 and TRBJ1-2, with D possibly being TRBD1 (5 bases). The V gene's germline CDR1 is SGDLS and CDR2 YYNGEE. Trimming cost V 6 bases and J 5 bases, with 14 bases left between them. CDR3 length: 13 residues. The CDR3 reads CASTPEEGYGYTF. The CDR3 DNA reads as TGTGCCAGCACCCCGGAGGAGGGGTATGGCTACACCTTC.

The table lists this clone with a few counts. This chain links TRBV28 with TRBJ1-1; perhaps TRBD1 as D (6 bases). Per germline, CDR1 MDHEN and CDR2 SYDVKM. The CDR3 has 12 residues. V was cut by 5 bases and J by 9 bases, with 13 bases left in between. The CDR3 spells CASSPRQAKAFF. The CDR3 DNA sequence: TGTGCCAGCAGTCCCCGACAGGCCAAAGCTTTCTTT.

V and J are TRBV19 and TRBJ2-6; TRBD2 aligns across 7 bases. The CDR3 runs to 16 residues. Germline V gene sequence: CDR1 LNHDA, CDR2 SQIVND (reference sequence). V trimming: 6 bases; J trimming: 0 bases; junction bases outside the gene matches: 5. CDR3 sequence reads: CASSPAGTSGANVLTF. CDR3 bases: TGTGCCAGTAGCCCAGCGGGAACCTCTGGGGCCAACGTCCTGACTTTC.

CDR3 loop: CASSFVLRYMNTEAFF. CDR3 nucleotides: TGTGCCAGCAGTTTTGTTCTGCGGTACATGAACACTGAAGCTTTCTTT. The chain combines TRBV28 with TRBJ1-1; unclear D gene. Trimming took 3 bases from V and 0 from J, leaving 14 bases between them. Germline values: CDR1 MDHEN, CDR2 SYDVKM. The length of the CDR3 is 16 residues.

This chain links TRBV18 with TRBJ2-7; D may be TRBD2 (5 bases). V was clipped by 4 bases and J by 4 bases, with 14 bases between them. The CDR3 runs to 14 residues. Germline V gives CDR1 KGHSH, CDR2 LQKENI. CDR3 loop: CASSLMNREYEQYF. In DNA form, the CDR3 reads TGTGCCAGCTCACTAATGAACCGGGAATACGAGCAGTACTTC. Supplemented by reference TRBV18 and TRBJ2-7, the full variable domain reads NAGVMQNPRHLVRRRGQEARLRCSPMKGHSHVYWYRQLPEEGLKFMVYLQKENIIDESGMPKERFSAEFPKEGPSILRIQQVVRGDSAAYFCASSLMNREYEQYFGPGTRLTVT.

With respect to this clone: An end of the junction differs from the germline gene, which may be a read error. The J gene is TRBJ2-3, the V gene TRBV7-7; TRBD2 matches at 7 bases. CDR3 length equals 15 residues. Germline CDR1 reads SSHAT; CDR2 reads FNYEAQ (reference sequence). The CDR3: CASSPRTSATDTQYF. Written as DNA, the CDR3 is TGTGCTAGCAGCCCCCGCACTAGCGCCACAGATACGCAGTATTTT.

The chain links TRBV27 to TRBJ1-2; 10 nucleotides match TRBD1. The germline V gene has CDR1 MNHEY and CDR2 SMNVEV (reference sequence). The J segment lost 9 bases and the V segment lost 5 bases, leaving 12 bases of the junction unmatched. The CDR3 loop spans 15 amino acids. CDR3: CASSRGQGLPFSYTF. CDR3 nucleotides: TGTGCCAGCAGTAGGGGACAGGGGCTTCCCTTCAGCTACACCTTC.

The chain recombines TRBV9 with TRBJ1-5; 7 bases align to TRBD1. The CDR3 runs 14 residues. CDR1 and CDR2 (germline): SGDLS, YYNGEE. The V gene end was trimmed by 2 bases and the J gene end by 5 bases; junction bases not matched to a gene: 4. CDR3 sequence reads: CASSVGDSYQPQHF. DNA of the CDR3: TGTGCCAGCAGCGTGGGGGACAGTTATCAGCCCCAGCATTTT.